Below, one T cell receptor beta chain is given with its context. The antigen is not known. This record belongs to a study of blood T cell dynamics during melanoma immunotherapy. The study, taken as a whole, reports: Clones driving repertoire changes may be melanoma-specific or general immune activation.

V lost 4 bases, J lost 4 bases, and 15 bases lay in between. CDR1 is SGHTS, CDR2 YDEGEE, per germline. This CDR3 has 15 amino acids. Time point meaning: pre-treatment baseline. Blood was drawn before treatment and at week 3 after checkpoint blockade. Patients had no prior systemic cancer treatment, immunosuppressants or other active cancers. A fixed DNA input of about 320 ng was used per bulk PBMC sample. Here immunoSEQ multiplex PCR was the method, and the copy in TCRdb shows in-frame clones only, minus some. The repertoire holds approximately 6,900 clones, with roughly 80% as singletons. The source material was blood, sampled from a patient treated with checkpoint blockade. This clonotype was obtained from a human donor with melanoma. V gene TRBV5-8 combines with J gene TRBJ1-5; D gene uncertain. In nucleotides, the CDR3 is TGTGCCAGCAGCACCGGGCCGGTCATAAATCAGCCCCAGCATTTT. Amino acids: CASSTGPVINQPQHF.